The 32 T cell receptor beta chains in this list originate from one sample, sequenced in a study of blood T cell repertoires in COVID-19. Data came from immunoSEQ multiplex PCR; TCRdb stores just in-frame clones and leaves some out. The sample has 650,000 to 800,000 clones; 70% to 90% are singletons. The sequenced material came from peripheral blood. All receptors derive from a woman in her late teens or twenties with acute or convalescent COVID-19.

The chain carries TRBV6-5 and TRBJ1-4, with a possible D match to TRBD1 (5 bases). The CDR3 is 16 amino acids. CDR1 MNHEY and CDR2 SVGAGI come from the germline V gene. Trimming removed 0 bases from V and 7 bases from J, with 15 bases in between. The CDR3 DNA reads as TGTGCCAGCAGTTACTCGACTGAGACAGACAGTGAAAAACTGTTTTTT. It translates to CASSYSTETDSEKLFF.

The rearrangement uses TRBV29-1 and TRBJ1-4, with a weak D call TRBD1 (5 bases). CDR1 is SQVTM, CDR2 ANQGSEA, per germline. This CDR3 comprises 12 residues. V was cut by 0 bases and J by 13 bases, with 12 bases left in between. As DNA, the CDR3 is TGCAGCGTTGAAGATCAGGCAAGGGGACTGTTTTTT. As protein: CSVEDQARGLFF.

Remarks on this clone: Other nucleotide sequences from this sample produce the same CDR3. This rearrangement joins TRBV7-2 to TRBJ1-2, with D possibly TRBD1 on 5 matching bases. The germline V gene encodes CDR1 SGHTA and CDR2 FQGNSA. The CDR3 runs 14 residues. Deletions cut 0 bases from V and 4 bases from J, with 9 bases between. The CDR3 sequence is CASSLAGAGYGYTF. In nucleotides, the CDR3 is TGTGCCAGCAGCTTAGCAGGGGCCGGCTATGGCTACACCTTC.

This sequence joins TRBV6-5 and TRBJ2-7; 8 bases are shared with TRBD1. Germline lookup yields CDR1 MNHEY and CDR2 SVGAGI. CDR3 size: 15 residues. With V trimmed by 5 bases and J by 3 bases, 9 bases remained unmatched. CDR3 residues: CASSLRRDRFYEQYF. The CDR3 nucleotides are TGTGCCAGCAGTCTACGCCGGGACAGGTTCTACGAGCAGTACTTC.

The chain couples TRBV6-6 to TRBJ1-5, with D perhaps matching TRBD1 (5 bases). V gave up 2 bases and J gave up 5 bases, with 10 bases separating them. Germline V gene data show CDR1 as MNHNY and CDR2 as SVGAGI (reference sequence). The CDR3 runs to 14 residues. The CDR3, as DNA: TGTGCCAGCAGTTACAAAGGGGTGGATCAGCCCCAGCATTTT. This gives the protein CASSYKGVDQPQHF.

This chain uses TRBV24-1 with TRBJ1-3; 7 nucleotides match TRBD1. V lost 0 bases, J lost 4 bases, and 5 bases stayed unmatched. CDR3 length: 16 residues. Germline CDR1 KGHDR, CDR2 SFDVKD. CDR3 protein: CATSDLTGVGGNTIYF. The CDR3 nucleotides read TGTGCCACCAGTGATTTGACAGGGGTCGGGGGAAACACCATATATTTT.

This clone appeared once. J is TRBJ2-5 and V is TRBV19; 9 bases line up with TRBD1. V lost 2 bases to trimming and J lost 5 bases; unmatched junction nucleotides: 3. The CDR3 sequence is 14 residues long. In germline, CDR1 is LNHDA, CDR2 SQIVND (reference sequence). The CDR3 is CASSITGGIETQYF. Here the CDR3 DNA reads TGTGCCAGTAGTATAACAGGGGGCATTGAGACCCAGTACTTC.

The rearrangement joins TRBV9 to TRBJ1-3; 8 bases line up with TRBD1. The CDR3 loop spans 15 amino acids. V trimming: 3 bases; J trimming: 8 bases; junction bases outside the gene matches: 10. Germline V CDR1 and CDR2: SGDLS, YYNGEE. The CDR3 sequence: CASSGTDRAGDTIYF. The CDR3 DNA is TGTGCCAGCAGCGGGACGGACAGGGCTGGGGACACCATATATTTT. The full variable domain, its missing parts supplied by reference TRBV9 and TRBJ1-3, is DSGVTQTPKHLITATGQRVTLRCSPRSGDLSVYWYQQSLDQGLQFLIQYYNGEERAKGNILERFSAQQFPDLHSELNLSSLELGDSALYFCASSGTDRAGDTIYFGEGSWLTVV.

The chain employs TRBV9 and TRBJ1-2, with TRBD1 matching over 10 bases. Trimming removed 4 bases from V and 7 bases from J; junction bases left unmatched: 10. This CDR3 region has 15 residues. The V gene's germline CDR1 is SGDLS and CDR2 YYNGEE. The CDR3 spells CASSPTGTGESGYTF. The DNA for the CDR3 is TGTGCCAGCAGCCCCACCGGGACAGGGGAGTCTGGCTACACCTTC.

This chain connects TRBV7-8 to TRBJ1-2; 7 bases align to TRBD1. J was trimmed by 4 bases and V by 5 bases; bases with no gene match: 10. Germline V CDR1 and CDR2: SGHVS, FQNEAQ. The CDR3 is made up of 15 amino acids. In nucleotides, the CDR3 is TGTGCCAGCAGCCCTCGGGGGGGACAGACCTATGGCTACACCTTC. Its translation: CASSPRGGQTYGYTF. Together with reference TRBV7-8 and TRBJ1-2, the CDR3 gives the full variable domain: GAGVSQSPRYKVAKRGQDVALRCDPISGHVSLFWYQQALGQGPEFLTYFQNEAQLDKSGLPSDRFFAERPEGSVSTLKIQRTQQEDSAVYLCASSPRGGQTYGYTFGSGTRLTVV.

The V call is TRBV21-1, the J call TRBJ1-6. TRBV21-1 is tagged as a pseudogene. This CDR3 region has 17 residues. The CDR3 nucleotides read TGTGCCAGCCAGCATAAGTCGAGGGAAGGGAATAATTCACCCCTCCACTTT. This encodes CASQHKSREGNNSPLHF.

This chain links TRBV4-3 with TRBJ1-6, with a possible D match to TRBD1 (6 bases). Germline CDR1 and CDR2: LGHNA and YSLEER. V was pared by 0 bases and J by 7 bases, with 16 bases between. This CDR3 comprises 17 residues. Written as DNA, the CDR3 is TGCGCCAGCAGCCAAGATCGGGGGGGGGCACAGAATTCACCCCTCCACTTT. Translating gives CASSQDRGGAQNSPLHF.

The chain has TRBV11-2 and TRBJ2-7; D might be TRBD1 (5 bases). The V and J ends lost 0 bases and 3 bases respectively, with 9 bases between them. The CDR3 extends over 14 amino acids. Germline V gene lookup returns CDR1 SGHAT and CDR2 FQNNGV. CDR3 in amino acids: CASSLELGVYEQYF. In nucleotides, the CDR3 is TGTGCCAGCAGCTTAGAGCTAGGGGTCTACGAGCAGTACTTC.

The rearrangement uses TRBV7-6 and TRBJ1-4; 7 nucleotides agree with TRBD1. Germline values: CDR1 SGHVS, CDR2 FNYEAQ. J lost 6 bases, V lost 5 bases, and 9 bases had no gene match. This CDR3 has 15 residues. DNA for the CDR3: TGTGCCAGCAGCCCTAGGGGGCTTTGGGATGAAAAACTGTTTTTT. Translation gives CASSPRGLWDEKLFF.

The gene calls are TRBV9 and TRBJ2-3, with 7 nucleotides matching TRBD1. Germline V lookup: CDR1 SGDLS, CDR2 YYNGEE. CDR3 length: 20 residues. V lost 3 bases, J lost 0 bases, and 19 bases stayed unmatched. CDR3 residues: CASSGSVGRGQHRSTDTQYF. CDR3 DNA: TGTGCCAGCAGCGGATCGGTGGGCAGGGGACAGCACCGAAGCACAGATACGCAGTATTTT.

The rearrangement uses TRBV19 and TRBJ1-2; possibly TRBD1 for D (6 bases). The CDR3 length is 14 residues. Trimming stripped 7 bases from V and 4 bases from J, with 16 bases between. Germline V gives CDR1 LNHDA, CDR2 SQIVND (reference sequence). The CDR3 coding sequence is TGTGCCAGTAACTCGCAGGGGCCGATCTATGGCTACACCTTC. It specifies CASNSQGPIYGYTF.

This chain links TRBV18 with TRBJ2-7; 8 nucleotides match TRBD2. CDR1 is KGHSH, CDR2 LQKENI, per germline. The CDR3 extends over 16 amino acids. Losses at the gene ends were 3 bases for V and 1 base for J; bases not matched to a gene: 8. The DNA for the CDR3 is TGTGCCAGCTCACCGCCCTCCCGGGGGGGTTCCTACGAGCAGTACTTC. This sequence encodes CASSPPSRGGSYEQYF.

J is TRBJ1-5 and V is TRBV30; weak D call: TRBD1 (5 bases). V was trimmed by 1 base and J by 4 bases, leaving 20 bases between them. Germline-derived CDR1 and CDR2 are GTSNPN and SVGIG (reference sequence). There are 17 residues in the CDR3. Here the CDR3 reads CAWSAGHLGAKNQPQHF. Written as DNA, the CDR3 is TGTGCCTGGAGTGCCGGACATTTAGGGGCCAAAAATCAGCCCCAGCATTTT. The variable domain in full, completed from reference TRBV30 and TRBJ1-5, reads SQTIHQWPATLVQPVGSPLSLECTVEGTSNPNLYWYRQAAGRGLQLLFYSVGIGQISSEVPQNLSASRPQDRQFILSSKKLLLSDSGFYLCAWSAGHLGAKNQPQHFGDGTRLSIL.

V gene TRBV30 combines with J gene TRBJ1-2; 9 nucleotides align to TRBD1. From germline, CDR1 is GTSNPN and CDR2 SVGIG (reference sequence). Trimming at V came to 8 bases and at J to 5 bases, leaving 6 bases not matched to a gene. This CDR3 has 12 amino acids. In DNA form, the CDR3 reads TGTGCCCTGGGGACAGGGCCTTATGGCTACACCTTC. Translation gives CALGTGPYGYTF.

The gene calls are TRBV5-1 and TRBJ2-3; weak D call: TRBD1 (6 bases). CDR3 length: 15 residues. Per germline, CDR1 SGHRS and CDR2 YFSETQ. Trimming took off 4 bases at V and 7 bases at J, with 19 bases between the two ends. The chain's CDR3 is CASSPQGQRINTQYF. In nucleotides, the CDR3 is TGCGCCAGCAGCCCACAGGGTCAACGGATTAATACGCAGTATTTT.

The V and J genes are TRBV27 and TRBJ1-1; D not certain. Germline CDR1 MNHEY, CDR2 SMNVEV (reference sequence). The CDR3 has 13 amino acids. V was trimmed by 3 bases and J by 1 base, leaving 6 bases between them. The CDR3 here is CASSLGENTEAFF. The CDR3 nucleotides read TGTGCCAGCAGTTTGGGCGAGAACACTGAAGCTTTCTTT.

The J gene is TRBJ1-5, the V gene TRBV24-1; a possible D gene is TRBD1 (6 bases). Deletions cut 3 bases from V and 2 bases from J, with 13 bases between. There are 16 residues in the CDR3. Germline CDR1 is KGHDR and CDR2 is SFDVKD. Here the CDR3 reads CATSDSDRSGNQPQHF. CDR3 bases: TGTGCCACCAGTGATAGCGACAGGTCGGGCAATCAGCCCCAGCATTTT.

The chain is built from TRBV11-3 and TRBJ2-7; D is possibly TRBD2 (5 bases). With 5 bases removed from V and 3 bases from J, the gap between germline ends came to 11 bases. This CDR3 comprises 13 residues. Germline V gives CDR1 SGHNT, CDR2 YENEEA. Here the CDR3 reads CASSLGGDYEQYF. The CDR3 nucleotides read TGTGCCAGCAGCCTCGGAGGAGACTACGAGCAGTACTTC.

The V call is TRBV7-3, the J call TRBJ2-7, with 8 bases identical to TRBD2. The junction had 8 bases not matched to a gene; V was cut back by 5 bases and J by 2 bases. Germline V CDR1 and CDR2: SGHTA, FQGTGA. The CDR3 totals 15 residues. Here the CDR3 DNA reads TGTGCCAGCAGCCCGGCGGGGGGCACTGCCTACGAGCAGTACTTC. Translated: CASSPAGGTAYEQYF.

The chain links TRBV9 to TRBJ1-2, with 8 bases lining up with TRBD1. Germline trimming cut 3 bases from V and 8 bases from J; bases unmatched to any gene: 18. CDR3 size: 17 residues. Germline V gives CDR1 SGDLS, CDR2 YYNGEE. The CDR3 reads CASSARGQGSDRAGYTF. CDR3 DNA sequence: TGTGCCAGCAGCGCCAGGGGGCAGGGGAGTGATCGGGCCGGCTACACCTTC.

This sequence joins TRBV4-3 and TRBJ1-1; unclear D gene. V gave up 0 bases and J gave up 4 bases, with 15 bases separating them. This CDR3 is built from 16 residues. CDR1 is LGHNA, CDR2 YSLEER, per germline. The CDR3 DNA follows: TGCGCCAGCAGCCAAGAGGGCTTGCTGGGGAGCACTGAAGCTTTCTTT. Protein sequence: CASSQEGLLGSTEAFF.

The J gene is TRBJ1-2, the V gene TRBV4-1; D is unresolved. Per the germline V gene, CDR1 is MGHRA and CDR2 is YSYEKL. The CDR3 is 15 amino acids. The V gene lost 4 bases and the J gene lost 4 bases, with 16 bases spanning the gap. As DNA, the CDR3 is TGCGCCAGCAGCCCCCCCCTGGAGGGAAGCTATGGCTACACCTTC. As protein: CASSPPLEGSYGYTF.

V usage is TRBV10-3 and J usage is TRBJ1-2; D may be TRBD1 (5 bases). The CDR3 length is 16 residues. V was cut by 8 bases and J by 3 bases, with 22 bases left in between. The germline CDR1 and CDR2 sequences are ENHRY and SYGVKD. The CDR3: CAIRNSLGRGDYGYTF. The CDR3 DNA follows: TGTGCCATCCGAAATTCCCTCGGAAGGGGCGACTATGGCTACACCTTC.

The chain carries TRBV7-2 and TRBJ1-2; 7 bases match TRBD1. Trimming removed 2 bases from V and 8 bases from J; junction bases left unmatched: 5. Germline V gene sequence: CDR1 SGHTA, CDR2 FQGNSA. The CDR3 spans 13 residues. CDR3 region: CASSLTGVGGYTF. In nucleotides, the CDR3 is TGTGCCAGCAGCTTAACAGGGGTAGGGGGCTACACCTTC.

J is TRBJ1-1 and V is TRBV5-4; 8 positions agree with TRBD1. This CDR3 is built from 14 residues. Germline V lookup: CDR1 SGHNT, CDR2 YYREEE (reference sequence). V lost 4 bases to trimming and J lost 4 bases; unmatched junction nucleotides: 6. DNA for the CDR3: TGTGCCAGCAGCACCGGGACAGGCTTCACTGAAGCTTTCTTT. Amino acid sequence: CASSTGTGFTEAFF. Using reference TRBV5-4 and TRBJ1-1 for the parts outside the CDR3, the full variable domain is ETGVTQSPTHLIKTRGQQVTLRCSSQSGHNTVSWYQQALGQGPQFIFQYYREEENGRGNFPPRFSGLQFPNYSSELNVNALELDDSALYLCASSTGTGFTEAFFGQGTRLTVV.

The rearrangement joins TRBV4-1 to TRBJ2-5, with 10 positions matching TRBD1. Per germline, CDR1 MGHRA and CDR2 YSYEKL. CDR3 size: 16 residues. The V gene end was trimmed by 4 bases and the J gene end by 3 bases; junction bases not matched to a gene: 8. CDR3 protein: CASSLLPGTGEETQYF. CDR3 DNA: TGCGCCAGCAGCCTCCTGCCCGGGACAGGGGAAGAGACCCAGTACTTC.

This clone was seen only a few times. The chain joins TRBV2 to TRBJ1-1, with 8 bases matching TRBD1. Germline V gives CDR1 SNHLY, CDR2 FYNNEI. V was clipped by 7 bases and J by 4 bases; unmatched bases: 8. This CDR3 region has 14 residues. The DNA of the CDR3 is TGTGCCAGCATCCGACAGGGGAGAGGCACTGAAGCTTTCTTT. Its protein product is CASIRQGRGTEAFF. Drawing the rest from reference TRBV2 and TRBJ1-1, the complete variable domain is EPEVTQTPSHQVTQMGQEVILRCVPISNHLYFYWYRQILGQKVEFLVSFYNNEISEKSEIFDDQFSVERPDGSNFTLKIRSTKLEDSAMYFCASIRQGRGTEAFFGQGTRLTVV.